Detailed here is one T cell receptor (beta chain). The antigen is unknown. Only in-frame clones appear in the TCRdb table, and some are missing; sequencing was by immunoSEQ multiplex PCR. The profile covers just over 2,000,000 clones, with over 85% appearing a single time and 0.1% to 0.15% taken by the ten largest. V lost 2 bases, J lost 5 bases, and 15 bases lay in between. In germline, CDR1 is MGHDK, CDR2 SYGVNS. The CDR3 loop spans 15 amino acids. This entry belongs to a study of shared clonotypes between healthy human individuals. At the level of the study: Donor composition was a couple of women and three men, aged 18 to 49. CD4 naive cells filled three plates per donor, CD4 memory three, CD8 naive two and CD8 memory one. Whole-study results and caveats: Since donors were few, the genetic and exposure-history diversity represented was limited. When naive CD4 clonotypes were compared across a few donors, approximately 5% were shared.

The chain employs TRBV25-1 and TRBJ2-5; a weak D match, TRBD1 (6 bases). What was sequenced was naive CD4+ T cells sorted from blood. Subset in this sample: CD45RA+ positively selected. The receptor was isolated from a man aged 18 to 30 in good health. The CDR3 sequence is CASSEGNTGPETQYF. The CDR3 nucleotides read TGTGCCAGCAGTGAAGGCAACACAGGGCCCGAGACCCAGTACTTC.